This T cell receptor (beta chain) was sequenced during a study of blood T cell repertoires in COVID-19. Study summary: Whether acute or convalescent, the COVID-19 samples came from the United States, Italy and Spain. Sample material is recorded as cDNA or gDNA derived from T cells, B-cell-depleted T cells, or PBMCs.

This clone occurred once. Per the original methods: Estimates of nucleated cell counts were drawn from the amplification of reference gene primers. Clones were sequenced by immunoSEQ multiplex PCR, and TCRdb holds only the in-frame ones, with some missing. That table furnishes V, J and clone size, whereas the DNA furnished D and trimming. The data show tens of thousands of clones, with around 81% seen just once and 13% to 15% held by the top ten. The TCR sequence derives from a human donor in a cohort sampled during active COVID-19. The sequenced sample was peripheral blood.

The CDR3 is CASSLGNQGAGYTF. The CDR3 DNA is TGCGCCAGCAGCTTGGGCAACCAGGGGGCAGGCTACACCTTC. This chain uses TRBV5-1 with TRBJ1-2; 8 bases align to TRBD1. Trimming took 0 bases from V and 8 from J; bases not matched to a gene: 6. Germline CDR1 SGHRS, CDR2 YFSETQ. This CDR3 has 14 residues. The entire variable domain, with the rest obtained from reference TRBV5-1 and TRBJ1-2, is as follows: KAGVTQTPRYLIKTRGQQVTLSCSPISGHRSVSWYQQTPGQGLQFLFEYFSETQRNKGNFPGRFSGRQFSNSRSEMNVSTLELGDSALYLCASSLGNQGAGYTFGSGTRLTVV.